This is a list of T cell receptor beta chains from one sample in a study of blood T cell repertoires in COVID-19. The method was immunoSEQ multiplex PCR; TCRdb's version includes in-frame clones alone and lacks a portion of them. The sample consists of more than 40,000 clones, 88% of them appearing once. Sequences were obtained from peripheral blood. Source of these receptors: a man in his fifties or sixties with active COVID-19. CDR3s include the opening cysteine and the closing phenylalanine or tryptophan. D genes are given only for firm matches. Part of the rows lack a size; the others show once, few, many or a class for expanded clones.

d_call	clone_size	j_call	v_call	cdr3_nt	cdr3_aa
TRBD2	.	TRBJ2-3	TRBV7-3	TGTGCCAGCAACTCGGGGGGTGGAGATACGCAGTATTTT	CASNSGGGDTQYF
TRBD1	.	TRBJ2-5	TRBV27	TGTGCCAGCAGTCCGTGGACAGGGATAGAGACCCAGTACTTC	CASSPWTGIETQYF
TRBD2	.	TRBJ2-1	TRBV5-1	TGCGCCAGCAGCCCCTTAGCGGGGGGCCCGGTCGGTGAGCAGTTCTTC	CASSPLAGGPVGEQFF
.	.	TRBJ1-2	TRBV6-2/TRBV6-3	TGTGCCAGCAGTTACGGAAGGGGCCCCTATGGCTACACCTTC	CASSYGRGPYGYTF
.	.	TRBJ1-5	TRBV18	TGTGCCAGCTCACCAATGGAGAATCAGCCCCAGCATTTT	CASSPMENQPQHF
.	.	TRBJ2-5	TRBV29-1	TGCAGCCCCCGGGACTTCGAGACCCAGTACTTC	CSPRDFETQYF
.	.	TRBJ1-2	TRBV28	TGTGCCAGCAGTTTATACGAGCGGACGATGGATGGCTACACCTTC	CASSLYERTMDGYTF
.	.	TRBJ1-2	TRBV6-1	TGTGCCAGCAGTGAAGTTTCGGGAGCTTATGGCTACACCTTC	CASSEVSGAYGYTF
.	.	TRBJ2-1	TRBV27	TGTGCCAGCAGTTTTGAGGCTCGACGAGTACACAATGAGCAGTTCTTC	CASSFEARRVHNEQFF
TRBD2	once	TRBJ2-5	TRBV7-9	TGTGCCAGCAGCTTAGGGGGTAGCGGGAGAAAAGAGACCCAGTACTTC	CASSLGGSGRKETQYF
TRBD1	.	TRBJ2-7	TRBV6-1	TGTGCCAGCAGTGAACCCCTGGACAGGGACGGCTCCTACGAGCAGTACTTC	CASSEPLDRDGSYEQYF
.	.	TRBJ2-3	TRBV6-5	TGTGCCAGCAGTTACGGAGGGAGCACAGATACGCAGTATTTT	CASSYGGSTDTQYF
TRBD2	.	TRBJ2-7	TRBV15	TGTGCCACCAGCTCTGGGGCGGGGGGAAGGTCCTACGAGCAGTACTTC	CATSSGAGGRSYEQYF
.	few	TRBJ2-7	TRBV20-1	TGCAGTGCTAGTGATCCTGGCGGCGGCTCCTACGAGCAGTACTTC	CSASDPGGGSYEQYF
.	.	TRBJ1-2	TRBV6-5	TGTGCCAGCAGTTTGTCCGGGACACCCCACTATGGCTACACCTTC	CASSLSGTPHYGYTF
.	.	TRBJ1-2	TRBV7-2	TGTGCCAGCAGCGTGGACAGAACCACTAACTATGGCTACACCTTC	CASSVDRTTNYGYTF
TRBD2	.	TRBJ2-1	TRBV5-4	TGTGCCAGCAGAACCGGGACTAGCGTACCTAATGAGCAGTTCTTC	CASRTGTSVPNEQFF
.	once	TRBJ2-7	TRBV25-1	TGTGCCAGCAGTGATGCCGGACAGTACTACGAGCAGTACTTC	CASSDAGQYYEQYF
TRBD2	.	TRBJ2-1	TRBV7-2	TGTGCCAGCAGGCCGACTAGCGGGGGGTACAATGAGCAGTTCTTC	CASRPTSGGYNEQFF
.	.	TRBJ1-1	TRBV6-6	TGTGCCAGCAGTTACTCAGCCGGGGGCACTGAAGCTTTCTTT	CASSYSAGGTEAFF
.	.	TRBJ2-6	TRBV2	TGTGCCAGCAGCGTGGACACTGGGGCCAACGTCCTGACTTTC	CASSVDTGANVLTF
TRBD1	.	TRBJ1-1	TRBV27	TGTGCCAGCAGTTCAGAGACAGGGAGTACTGAAGCTTTCTTT	CASSSETGSTEAFF
.	.	TRBJ2-3	TRBV5-8	TGTGCCAGCAGCTTGGGTCCGATAGGCACAGATACGCAGTATTTT	CASSLGPIGTDTQYF
.	.	TRBJ2-1	TRBV28	TGTGCCAGCAGTTTTAGCGGAGGGGACTCCTACAATGAGCAGTTCTTC	CASSFSGGDSYNEQFF
TRBD2	.	TRBJ2-1	TRBV5-1	TGCGCCAGCAGCCTGGCGGGACTAGCGGGAGGGGGTCTTTACAATGAGCAGTTCTTC	CASSLAGLAGGGLYNEQFF
.	few	TRBJ1-5	TRBV5-1	TGCGCCAGCAGTATCGACCGGGAGAATCAGCCCCAGCATTTT	CASSIDRENQPQHF
TRBD2	few	TRBJ2-3	TRBV2	TGTGCCAGCAGCGGGACTAGCGGGGCGAATACGCAGTATTTT	CASSGTSGANTQYF
TRBD2	.	TRBJ2-1	TRBV19	TGTGCCAGTAGCATTTACGCGGGAGGCAATGAGCAGTTCTTC	CASSIYAGGNEQFF
.	.	TRBJ1-4	TRBV9	TGTGCCAGCAGCGTAGCCCCGACAACAACTAATGAAAAACTGTTTTTT	CASSVAPTTTNEKLFF
.	.	TRBJ2-6	TRBV4-3	TGCGCCAGCAGCCAGGGACTCGGGACGTTCGCTTCCTCTGGGGCCAACGTCCTGACTTTC	CASSQGLGTFASSGANVLTF
.	few	TRBJ1-2	TRBV27	TGTGCCAGCTCCCGAGTGGGGGGAGGCTACACCTTC	CASSRVGGGYTF
.	.	TRBJ2-7	TRBV12-3/TRBV12-4	TGTGCCAGCAGTTTCCAGGGCAGTCAGGAGCAGTACTTC	CASSFQGSQEQYF